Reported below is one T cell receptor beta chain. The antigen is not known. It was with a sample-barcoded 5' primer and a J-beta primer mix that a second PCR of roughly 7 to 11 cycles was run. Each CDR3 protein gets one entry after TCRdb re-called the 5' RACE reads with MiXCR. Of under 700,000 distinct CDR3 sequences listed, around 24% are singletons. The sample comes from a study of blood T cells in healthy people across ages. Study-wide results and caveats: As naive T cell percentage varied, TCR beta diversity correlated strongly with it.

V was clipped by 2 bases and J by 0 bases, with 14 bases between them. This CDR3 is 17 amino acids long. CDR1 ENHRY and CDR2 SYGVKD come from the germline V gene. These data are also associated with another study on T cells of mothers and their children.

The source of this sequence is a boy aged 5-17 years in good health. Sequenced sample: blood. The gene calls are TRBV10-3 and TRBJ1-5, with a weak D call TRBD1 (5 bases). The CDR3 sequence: CAISETSKDISNQPQHF. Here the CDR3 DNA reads TGTGCCATCAGTGAGACGTCCAAGGACATTAGCAATCAGCCCCAGCATTTT.